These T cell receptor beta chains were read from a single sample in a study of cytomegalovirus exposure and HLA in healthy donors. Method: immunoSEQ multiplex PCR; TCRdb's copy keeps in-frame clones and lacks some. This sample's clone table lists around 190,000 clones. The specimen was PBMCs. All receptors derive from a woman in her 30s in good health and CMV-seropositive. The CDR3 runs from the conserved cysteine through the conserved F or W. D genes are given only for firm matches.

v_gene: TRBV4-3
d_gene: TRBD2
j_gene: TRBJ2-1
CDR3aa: CASSQEQRESGEQFF
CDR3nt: TGCGCCAGCAGCCAAGAGCAGCGGGAGTCTGGGGAGCAGTTCTTC

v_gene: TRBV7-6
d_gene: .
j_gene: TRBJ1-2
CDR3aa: CASSIVSGGVANYGYTF
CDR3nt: TGTGCCAGCAGCATCGTTTCGGGAGGGGTAGCTAACTATGGCTACACCTTC

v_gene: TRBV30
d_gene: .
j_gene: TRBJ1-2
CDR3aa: CAWSVAQANYGYTF
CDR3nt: TGTGCCTGGAGTGTTGCACAAGCTAACTATGGCTACACCTTC

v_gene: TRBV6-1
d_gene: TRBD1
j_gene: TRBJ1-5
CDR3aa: CASSDPPGQYSSGNQPQHF
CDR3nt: TGTGCCAGCAGTGACCCTCCGGGACAGTATTCATCGGGGAATCAGCCCCAGCATTTT

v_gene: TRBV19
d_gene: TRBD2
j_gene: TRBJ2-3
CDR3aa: CASSDTSGAYKDTQYF
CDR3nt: TGTGCCAGTAGTGATACTAGCGGAGCTTATAAAGATACGCAGTATTTT

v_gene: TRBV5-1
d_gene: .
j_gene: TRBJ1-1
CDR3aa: CASSTQGNTEAFF
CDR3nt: TGCGCCAGCAGCACACAGGGGAACACTGAAGCTTTCTTT

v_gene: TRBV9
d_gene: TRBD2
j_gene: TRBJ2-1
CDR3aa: CASSVVGGGAYNEQFF
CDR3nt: TGTGCCAGCAGCGTAGTGGGCGGGGGAGCTTACAATGAGCAGTTCTTC

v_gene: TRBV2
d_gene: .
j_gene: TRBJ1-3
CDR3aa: CASSEWNSSGNTIYF
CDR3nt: TGTGCCAGCAGTGAATGGAACAGCTCTGGAAACACCATATATTTT

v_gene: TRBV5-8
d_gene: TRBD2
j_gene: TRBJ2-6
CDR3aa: CASGGSYLSGANVLTF
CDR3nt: TGTGCCAGCGGCGGGAGCTACCTCTCTGGGGCCAACGTCCTGACTTTC

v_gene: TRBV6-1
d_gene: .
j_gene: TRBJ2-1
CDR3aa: CATYRQGTYNEQFF
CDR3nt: TGTGCCACTTACAGGCAGGGGACCTACAATGAGCAGTTCTTC

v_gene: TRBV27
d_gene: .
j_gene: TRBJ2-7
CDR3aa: CASSLTDSYEQYF
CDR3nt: TGTGCCAGCAGCTTAACGGACAGCTACGAGCAGTACTTC

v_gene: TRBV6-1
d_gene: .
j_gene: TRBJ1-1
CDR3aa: CASRRQELNTEAFF
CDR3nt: TGTGCCAGCAGGAGACAGGAACTGAACACTGAAGCTTTCTTT

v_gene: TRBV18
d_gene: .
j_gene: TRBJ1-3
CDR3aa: CASSPGVSGNTIYF
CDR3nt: TGTGCCAGCTCTCCTGGAGTCTCTGGAAACACCATATATTTT

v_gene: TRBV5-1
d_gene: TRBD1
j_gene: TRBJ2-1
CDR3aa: CASSVQGVGSYNEQFF
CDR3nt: TGCGCCAGCAGCGTACAGGGGGTCGGCTCCTACAATGAGCAGTTCTTC

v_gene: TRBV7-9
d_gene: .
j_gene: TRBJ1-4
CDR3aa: CASSSGGRLLFF
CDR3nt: TGTGCCAGCAGCTCCGGCGGGAGGCTTCTGTTTTTT

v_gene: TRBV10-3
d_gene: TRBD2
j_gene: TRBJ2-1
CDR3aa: CAITNSRTSGSYNEQFF
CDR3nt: TGTGCCATCACTAACAGCCGGACTAGCGGCTCCTACAATGAGCAGTTCTTC

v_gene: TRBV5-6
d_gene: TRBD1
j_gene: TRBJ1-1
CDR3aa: CASSGPGQGARGKAFF
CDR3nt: TGTGCCAGCAGCGGGCCGGGACAGGGGGCGCGAGGAAAAGCTTTCTTT

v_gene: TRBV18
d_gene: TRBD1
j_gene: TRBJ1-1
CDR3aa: CASSPGGAGGRGYGTEAFF
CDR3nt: TGTGCCAGCTCACCAGGAGGTGCGGGGGGCAGGGGGTACGGCACTGAAGCTTTCTTT